Each of the 18 T cell receptor beta chains below was sequenced from the same sample in a study of T cells in tuberculosis. TCRdb's table, derived via immunoSEQ multiplex PCR, lists solely in-frame clones and lacks some. Among 70,000 to 95,000 clones, approximately 91% were seen once, and the ten largest hold approximately 2%. Sorting used thawed, overnight-rested PBMC stained with anti-CD3, a viability dye and GMM-loaded CD1B tetramer. The CD1B tetramers carried C32 glucose monomycolate purified from Rhodococcus equi. Material: CD1b-GMM tetramer-negative cells sorted from PBMCs. Receptors were obtained from an adult woman with latent tuberculosis.

The chain employs TRBV11-2 and TRBJ2-1; 8 nucleotides line up with TRBD2. J was trimmed by 5 bases and V by 0 bases; bases with no gene match: 6. The CDR3 length is 16 residues. From germline, CDR1 is SGHAT and CDR2 FQNNGV. The CDR3 sequence is CASSLDTSGGDNEQFF. The DNA of the CDR3 is TGTGCCAGCAGCTTAGATACTAGCGGAGGGGACAATGAGCAGTTCTTC.

CDR3 protein: CASYSQGGTGSYNEQFF. In nucleotides, the CDR3 is TGTGCCAGCTATTCACAAGGAGGGACAGGGTCCTACAATGAGCAGTTCTTC. V is TRBV28 and J is TRBJ2-1; 9 bases line up with TRBD1. With V trimmed by 8 bases and J by 1 base, 12 bases remained unmatched. Germline values: CDR1 MDHEN, CDR2 SYDVKM. The CDR3 extends over 17 amino acids.

The chain has TRBV14 and TRBJ1-1; TRBD1 aligns across 11 bases. The CDR3 consists of 15 residues. Germline V gene sequence: CDR1 SGHDN, CDR2 FVKESK. J was trimmed by 3 bases and V by 4 bases; bases with no gene match: 4. CDR3 DNA sequence: TGTGCCAGCAGCCGAGGACAGGGGGCACACACTGAAGCTTTCTTT. Its translation is CASSRGQGAHTEAFF.

The V and J genes are TRBV15 and TRBJ2-7; no clear D gene. Germline CDR1 reads LNHNV; CDR2 reads YYDKDF (reference sequence). This CDR3 spans 13 amino acids. The ends were cut back, 0 bases at V and 1 base at J, with 4 bases in the middle. CDR3: CATSRDLSYEQYF. The CDR3 DNA reads TGTGCCACCAGCAGAGATCTGTCCTACGAGCAGTACTTC.

The rearrangement joins TRBV7-2 to TRBJ1-6; D gene ambiguous. The CDR3 covers 17 residues. Germline loops: CDR1 SGHTA, CDR2 FQGNSA. V was pared by 2 bases and J by 7 bases, with 18 bases between. The CDR3 is CASSLSGLVRTNSPLHF. For the CDR3, the DNA is TGTGCCAGCAGCTTAAGCGGGCTGGTCAGAACCAATTCACCCCTCCACTTT.

In regard to this clone: Within the sample, other DNA sequences also encode this same CDR3. The chain recombines TRBV11-3 with TRBJ2-3, with D perhaps TRBD1 (6 bases). This CDR3 comprises 15 residues. Per the germline V gene, CDR1 is SGHNT and CDR2 is YENEEA. Between the trimmed V and J ends, which lost 2 bases and 3 bases, there was a span of 12 bases. CDR3 sequence reads: CASSLRSGDTDTQYF. The CDR3, as DNA: TGTGCCAGCAGCTTACGGTCAGGGGATACAGATACGCAGTATTTT. Full variable domain (rest looked up from reference TRBV11-3 and TRBJ2-3): EAGVVQSPRYKIIEKKQPVAFWCNPISGHNTLYWYLQNLGQGPELLIRYENEEAVDDSQLPKDRFSAERLKGVDSTLKIQPAELGDSAVYLCASSLRSGDTDTQYFGPGTRLTVL.

Details on this clone: One end of the junction does not line up with germline, which may come from a read error. The same CDR3 arises from other DNA sequences in this sample as well. J is TRBJ1-6 and V is TRBV28; possibly TRBD1 for D (6 bases). Germline V lookup: CDR1 MDHEN, CDR2 SYDVKM. The CDR3 loop spans 16 amino acids. CDR3 region: CASSSPQGSGNSPLHF. The CDR3 nucleotides read TGTGCCAGCAGTTCGCCACAGGGTTCGGGTAATTCCCCCCTCCACTTT.

V and J are TRBV10-1 and TRBJ1-1; no clear D gene. V was cut by 2 bases and J by 0 bases, with 16 bases left in between. The CDR3 runs 17 residues. CDR1 WNHNN and CDR2 SYGVQD come from the germline V gene (reference sequence). CDR3 bases: TGCGCCAGCAGTGAGAGGCAGGCCTCGGGAATGAACACTGAAGCTTTCTTT. Its protein product is CASSERQASGMNTEAFF.

CDR3 sequence: CASSLAESGSGYTF. The CDR3 coding sequence is TGTGCCAGCAGCTTAGCAGAAAGCGGGAGTGGCTACACCTTC. The rearrangement joins TRBV7-6 to TRBJ1-2; no clear D gene. Trimming removed 0 bases at V and 7 bases at J, with 12 bases between. Germline CDR1 and CDR2: SGHVS and FNYEAQ. CDR3 length: 14 residues.

The V and J genes are TRBV7-8 and TRBJ1-5, with D perhaps TRBD1 (6 bases). Germline CDR1 reads SGHVS; CDR2 reads FQNEAQ. The CDR3 covers 15 residues. Trimming removed 6 bases at V and 9 bases at J, with 21 bases between. The CDR3 DNA reads as TGTGCCAGCAGTTGGGGGCGGGTAGTTGGGGGGCCCCAGCATTTT. This codes for CASSWGRVVGGPQHF. The complete variable domain, with remaining parts taken from reference TRBV7-8 and TRBJ1-5, reads GAGVSQSPRYKVAKRGQDVALRCDPISGHVSLFWYQQALGQGPEFLTYFQNEAQLDKSGLPSDRFFAERPEGSVSTLKIQRTQQEDSAVYLCASSWGRVVGGPQHFGDGTRLSIL.

The genes are TRBV11-3 and TRBJ2-1, with 10 bases aligning to TRBD1. CDR1 is SGHNT and CDR2 is YENEEA in the germline V gene. Losses at the gene ends were 6 bases for V and 6 bases for J; bases not matched to a gene: 20. The CDR3 has 19 residues. Written as DNA, the CDR3 is TGTGCCAGCAGGACTTGGGGGGACAGGGGAGTGTTTAGGCTCAATGAGCAGTTCTTC. Translated: CASRTWGDRGVFRLNEQFF.

This clone came up once. The chain joins TRBV9 to TRBJ1-4; 8 nucleotides match TRBD1. The CDR3 length is 15 residues. V gave up 5 bases and J gave up 7 bases; unmatched junction bases: 10. Germline V gene lookup returns CDR1 SGDLS and CDR2 YYNGEE. Here the CDR3 DNA reads TGTGCCAGCAGTTCAGGGGGCTCGGGGATTGAAAAACTGTTTTTT. Protein product: CASSSGGSGIEKLFF.

The rearrangement links TRBV10-1 to TRBJ2-7; 8 bases are a match to TRBD2. J was trimmed by 5 bases and V by 6 bases; bases with no gene match: 3. This CDR3 is built from 12 residues. Germline lookup yields CDR1 WNHNN and CDR2 SYGVQD (reference sequence). The CDR3 bases are TGCGCCAGCAGCCTCGGGGGGGACGAGCAGTACTTC. Its protein is CASSLGGDEQYF.

The V call is TRBV6-1, the J call TRBJ1-4; 7 nucleotides match TRBD1. The germline gives CDR1 MNHNS, CDR2 SASEGT. V shed 5 bases and J 12 bases; nucleotides not matched to a gene: 9. The CDR3 is made up of 13 amino acids. CDR3 residues: CASSPWDSPELFF. The DNA of the CDR3 is TGTGCCAGCAGTCCTTGGGACAGCCCTGAACTGTTTTTT.

Worth noting for this clone: Other DNA sequences within the sample encode an identical CDR3. The chain combines TRBV4-3 with TRBJ1-1; possible D gene TRBD1, 5 bases. Germline V gives CDR1 LGHNA, CDR2 YSLEER. Trimming left V 3 bases short and J 6 bases short, with 14 bases between. This CDR3 has 14 amino acids. In DNA form, the CDR3 reads TGCGCCAGCAGCCAGGCACGCAGGGCCGCTGAAGCTTTCTTT. Translation gives CASSQARRAAEAFF.

This clone was observed a handful of times. The CDR3 coding sequence is TGTGCCAGTACTCGGGGGTCAAGACAGAATTCACCCCTCCACTTT. This sequence encodes CASTRGSRQNSPLHF. The V and J genes are TRBV19 and TRBJ1-6, with a tentative D call TRBD1 (5 bases). With 7 bases removed from V and 7 bases from J, the gap between germline ends came to 17 bases. Germline-derived CDR1 and CDR2 are LNHDA and SQIVND (reference sequence). The CDR3 is made up of 15 amino acids.

The chain is built from TRBV6-5 and TRBJ1-2; D is undetermined. The germline V and J ends were trimmed by 10 bases and 2 bases, with 20 bases remaining between them. The CDR3 contains 15 residues. Germline CDR1 is MNHEY and CDR2 is SVGAGI. The CDR3 protein is CATVSDMSPNYGYTF. The DNA of the CDR3 is TGTGCCACCGTATCCGACATGAGCCCAAACTATGGCTACACCTTC.

There are a few counts of this clone. V usage is TRBV19 and J usage is TRBJ1-5, with D possibly matching TRBD1 (6 bases). This CDR3 is built from 15 residues. Per germline, CDR1 LNHDA and CDR2 SQIVND (reference sequence). V was cut by 5 bases and J by 11 bases, with 22 bases left in between. The CDR3 coding sequence is TGTGCCAGTAGTGGCACGAGGAAGGGGGAAGGGTCCCAGCATTTT. Protein: CASSGTRKGEGSQHF.